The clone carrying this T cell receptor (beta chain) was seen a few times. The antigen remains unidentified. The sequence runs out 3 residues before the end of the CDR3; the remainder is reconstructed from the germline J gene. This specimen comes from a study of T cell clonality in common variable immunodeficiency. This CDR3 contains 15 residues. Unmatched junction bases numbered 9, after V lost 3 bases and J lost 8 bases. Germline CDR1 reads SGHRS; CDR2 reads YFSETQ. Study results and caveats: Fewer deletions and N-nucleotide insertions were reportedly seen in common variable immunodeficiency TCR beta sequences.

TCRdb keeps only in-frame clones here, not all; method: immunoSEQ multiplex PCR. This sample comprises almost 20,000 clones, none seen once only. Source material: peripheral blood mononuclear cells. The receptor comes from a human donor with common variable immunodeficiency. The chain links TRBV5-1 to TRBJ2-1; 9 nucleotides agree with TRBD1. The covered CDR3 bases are TGCGCCAGCAGCTCCCCGACAGGGGGTATGCATGAG. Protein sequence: CASSSPTGGMHE. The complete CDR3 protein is CASSSPTGGMHEQFF. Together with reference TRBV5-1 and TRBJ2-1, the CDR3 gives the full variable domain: KAGVTQTPRYLIKTRGQQVTLSCSPISGHRSVSWYQQTPGQGLQFLFEYFSETQRNKGNFPGRFSGRQFSNSRSEMNVSTLELGDSALYLCASSSPTGGMHEQFFGPGTRLTVL.